The clone carrying this T cell receptor beta chain appeared once. This entry comes from a study of blood T cell repertoires in COVID-19. CDR3 length: 17 residues. TCRdb keeps only in-frame clones here, not all; method: immunoSEQ multiplex PCR. The table includes 95,000 to 100,000 clones, 85% to 95% detected once. This clonotype originated in a man in his fifties or sixties with active COVID-19. The material sequenced was peripheral blood. This rearrangement joins TRBV21-1 to TRBJ2-7; the D call TRBD2 from the table was never checked on the DNA. TRBV21-1 is listed as a pseudogene. CDR3 sequence: CASSSPGRTSGSGEQYF. DNA of the CDR3: TGTGCCAGCAGCAGCCCCGGACGGACTAGCGGGAGTGGCGAGCAGTACTTC.